One and the same sample provided the 7 T cell receptor beta chains below, sequenced in a study of a mutant IDH1 vaccine in newly diagnosed glioma. The time point: week 47, end of study. Topical imiquimod accompanied each vaccine dose, which consisted of 300 ug of mutant IDH1 20-mer peptide. Generated by immunoSEQ multiplex PCR, the TCRdb table keeps only in-frame clones and is missing some. The table lists about 50,000 clones, about 80% of them singletons. Antigens of these TCRs are unknown. Source: PBMCs, taken from a glioma patient whose treatment included an IDH1 peptide vaccine. These receptors came from a woman in her forties with glioma. Some clones in this sample may be carry-over from other donors' samples.

The chain links TRBV21-1 to TRBJ1-1. TRBV21-1 is noted as a pseudogene. This CDR3 has 13 residues. Written as DNA, the CDR3 is TGTGTCGACGGTTTACGAATGAACACTGAAGCTTTCTTT. Its protein product is CVDGLRMNTEAFF.

This chain joins TRBV30 and TRBJ2-5; D unresolved. The CDR3 has 11 residues. Trimming removed 1 base from V and 4 bases from J, with 4 bases in between. Germline V gene data show CDR1 as GTSNPN and CDR2 as SVGIG (reference sequence). CDR3 nucleotides: TGTGCCTGGAGTGGAGGAGAGACCCAGTACTTC. Residues: CAWSGGETQYF.

This chain connects TRBV9 to TRBJ2-7, with D possibly TRBD2 on 6 matching bases. CDR1 and CDR2 (germline): SGDLS, YYNGEE. V was trimmed by 3 bases and J by 4 bases, leaving 11 bases between them. This CDR3 comprises 13 residues. The CDR3 region is CASSAPGRYEQYF. The CDR3 DNA reads as TGTGCCAGCAGCGCTCCAGGGAGGTACGAGCAGTACTTC.

V gene TRBV9 combines with J gene TRBJ1-6; D unresolved. CDR3 size: 12 residues. Germline CDR1 reads SGDLS; CDR2 reads YYNGEE. The V and J ends lost 3 bases and 7 bases respectively, with 5 bases between them. CDR3 DNA: TGTGCCAGCAGCGGGGCGAATTCACCCCTCCACTTT. Translated, it gives CASSGANSPLHF.

The chain is built from TRBV5-1 and TRBJ2-5; D possibly corresponds to TRBD2 (6 bases). Trimming pared 1 base from V and 0 bases from J, leaving 13 bases between. Germline CDR1 is SGHRS and CDR2 is YFSETQ. The CDR3 is 16 residues long. The CDR3 loop is CASSLRGGDYQETQYF. The DNA for the CDR3 is TGCGCCAGCAGCTTGCGGGGCGGGGATTACCAAGAGACCCAGTACTTC.

The chain recombines TRBV27 with TRBJ1-2, with TRBD1 matching over 7 bases. Germline lookup yields CDR1 MNHEY and CDR2 SMNVEV (reference sequence). The trim removed 5 bases at V and 1 base at J, leaving 4 bases unmatched. The CDR3 sequence is 14 residues long. In nucleotides, the CDR3 is TGTGCCAGCAGTCCGGGGACAGTTAACTATGGCTACACCTTC. This codes for CASSPGTVNYGYTF.

The rearrangement uses TRBV18 and TRBJ1-1; no reliable D call. Per germline, CDR1 KGHSH and CDR2 LQKENI. V was trimmed by 4 bases and J by 7 bases, leaving 19 bases between them. CDR3 size: 15 residues. The CDR3, as DNA: TGTGCCAGCTCACTTGGCGACTCGGGAACAGATGAAGCTTTCTTT. Protein: CASSLGDSGTDEAFF.